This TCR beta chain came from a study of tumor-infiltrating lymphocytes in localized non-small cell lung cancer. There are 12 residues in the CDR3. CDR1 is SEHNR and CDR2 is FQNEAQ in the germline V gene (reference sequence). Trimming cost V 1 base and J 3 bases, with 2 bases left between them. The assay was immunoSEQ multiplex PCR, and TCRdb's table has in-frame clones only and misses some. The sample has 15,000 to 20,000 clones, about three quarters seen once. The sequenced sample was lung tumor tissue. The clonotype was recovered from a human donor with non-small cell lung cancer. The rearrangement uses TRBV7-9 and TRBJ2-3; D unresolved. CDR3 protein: CASSLGTDTQYF. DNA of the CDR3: TGTGCCAGCAGCTTAGGTACAGATACGCAGTATTTT.